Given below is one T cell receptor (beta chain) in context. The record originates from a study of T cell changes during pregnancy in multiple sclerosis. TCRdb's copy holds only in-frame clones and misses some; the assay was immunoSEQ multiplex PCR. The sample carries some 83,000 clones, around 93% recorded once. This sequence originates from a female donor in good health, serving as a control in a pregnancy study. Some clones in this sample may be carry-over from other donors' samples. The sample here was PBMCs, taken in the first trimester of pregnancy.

The CDR3 spells CSVVKTQDNSYNEQFF. DNA for the CDR3: TGCAGCGTTGTCAAAACGCAGGACAACTCCTACAATGAGCAGTTCTTC. The rearrangement links TRBV29-1 to TRBJ2-1, with D possibly matching TRBD1 (5 bases). CDR1 is SQVTM, CDR2 ANQGSEA, per germline. V was clipped by 4 bases and J by 0 bases, with 16 bases between them. The CDR3 has 16 amino acids.